This T cell receptor beta chain was sequenced for a study of spatial heterogeneity in lung cancer. Looking at the study overall: Sequence detection consistently recorded a greater number of beta-chain than alpha-chain sequences.

This clonotype is classed as medium-sized. The antigen remains undetermined. Germline CDR1 is MNHEY and CDR2 is SMNVEV (reference sequence). There are 16 residues in the CDR3. V lost 3 bases and J lost 5; bases outside the gene matches: 11. TCRdb independently ran MiXCR on the 5' RACE reads; one entry per CDR3 protein. Of approximately 1,200 distinct CDR3 sequences listed, less than 30% are singletons. Study-wide points: In blood, ubiquitous expanded tumor TCRs appeared more at resection than follow-up.

The sample's time point: blood at routine non-recurrence follow-up after resection. Sequencing of whole RNA from tumor, nontumor lung or frozen PBMC involved no sorting. The source of this sequence is a male donor with early-stage non-small cell lung cancer. The sample was PBMCs, taken at follow-up. The V gene is TRBV27, the J gene TRBJ1-1; TRBD1 matches 8 bases. The CDR3 reads CASSFSPTGGVTEAFF. The CDR3, as DNA: TGTGCCAGCAGTTTTTCGCCCACAGGGGGGGTGACTGAAGCTTTCTTT.